This TCR beta chain was observed in a study of OX40 agonist ivuxolimab in advanced cancers. A remark on this clone: The antigen remains undetermined.

General observations from the study: Relative to CD4+, CD8+ T cells held more expanded clones on average.

The CDR3 spans 14 residues. J gave up 5 bases and V 5 bases, and 4 bases lay outside the gene matches. From germline, CDR1 is LGHNA and CDR2 YNFKEQ. Only in-frame clones appear in the TCRdb table, and some are missing; sequencing was by immunoSEQ multiplex PCR. In the table there are approximately 39,000 clones, about 81% of which are singletons. The chain employs TRBV4-2 and TRBJ1-1, with 11 bases aligning to TRBD1. The starting material was CD4+ or CD8+ T cells sorted from blood, obtained in a trial of the OX40 agonist ivuxolimab. The origin of this receptor is an adult with an advanced solid tumor such as melanoma, head and neck, liver or kidney cancer. This chain's CDR3 is CASSGTGGRTEAFF. The CDR3 DNA follows: TGTGCCAGCAGCGGGACAGGGGGAAGGACTGAAGCTTTCTTT.